The present T cell receptor (beta chain) was sequenced within a study of CD8 T cells in ankylosing spondylitis. Overall study results and limits: There was a TCR beta motif, made of roughly eight highly homologous variants, that appeared characteristic of ankylosing spondylitis blood.

The V and J ends lost 0 bases and 5 bases respectively, with 11 bases between them. The CDR3 runs to 13 residues. Per the germline V gene, CDR1 is GTSNPN and CDR2 is SVGIG (reference sequence). This clonotype was seen a handful of times. Its cognate antigen is unknown. The authors made TCR beta libraries by quantitative 5'-RACE with molecular barcodes. TCRdb processed the 5' RACE reads anew with MiXCR; each CDR3 protein has one entry. The data contain about 210,000 distinct CDR3 sequences, approximately 7.4% of them singletons. The sequence was collected from a male donor with ankylosing spondylitis. The sample taken for sequencing was blood, either unsorted or a sorted T cell fraction (not recorded which). The genes are TRBV30 and TRBJ2-7; the D gene could be TRBD1 or TRBD2 (5 bases each). As DNA, the CDR3 is TGTGCCTGGAGTGTGGGGGTGGGGGACGAGCAGTACTTC. The encoded protein is CAWSVGVGDEQYF.